These 5 T cell receptor beta chains came from one sample sequenced in a study of early T cells in non-severe SARS-CoV-2 infection. TCRdb processed the 5' RACE reads anew with MiXCR; each CDR3 protein has one entry. The sample holds around 77,000 distinct CDR3 sequences, roughly an eighth seen once. The material was whole blood, obtained at baseline. These TCRs come from an adult who was a healthcare worker with PCR-confirmed SARS-CoV-2 infection or an uninfected control (not recorded which). The donor label of this sample is uncertain.

The rearrangement links TRBV11-2 to TRBJ1-6; D ambiguous. Deletions cut 1 base from V and 0 bases from J, with 7 bases between. Germline loops: CDR1 SGHAT, CDR2 FQNNGV. This CDR3 contains 16 residues. The CDR3 loop is CASSLGLSSYNSPLHF. The CDR3 DNA is TGTGCCAGCAGCTTAGGCTTGAGCTCCTATAATTCACCCCTCCACTTT. Full variable domain (missing parts from reference TRBV11-2 and TRBJ1-6): EAGVAQSPRYKIIEKRQSVAFWCNPISGHATLYWYQQILGQGPKLLIQFQNNGVVDDSQLPKDRFSAERLKGVDSTLKIQPAKLEDSAVYLCASSLGLSSYNSPLHFGNGTRLTVT.

V usage is TRBV6-6 and J usage is TRBJ1-6; D possibly corresponds to TRBD1 (6 bases). The CDR3 runs to 15 residues. The ends were cut back, 2 bases at V and 6 bases at J, with 11 bases in the middle. Per the germline V gene, CDR1 is MNHNY and CDR2 is SVGAGI (reference sequence). In DNA form, the CDR3 reads TGTGCCAGCAGTTACAGGGACAACATTAATTCACCCCTCCACTTT. Protein: CASSYRDNINSPLHF.

This clonotype was counted ten times or more. The CDR3 sequence is CASSYGTGKNTEAFF. The CDR3 nucleotides are TGTGCCAGCAGTTACGGGACAGGGAAGAACACTGAAGCTTTCTTT. The rearrangement joins TRBV6-2 or TRBV6-3 to TRBJ1-1, with 9 bases that match TRBD1. With 2 bases clipped from V and 1 base from J, the junction kept 2 bases outside the gene matches. The CDR3 covers 15 residues. Germline V CDR1 and CDR2: MNHEY, SVGEGT.

The table lists this clonotype with a few counts. The rearrangement links TRBV29-1 to TRBJ1-5; D is ambiguous. Germline V lookup: CDR1 SQVTM, CDR2 ANQGSEA. The CDR3 has 13 residues. V was trimmed by 4 bases and J by 5 bases, leaving 12 bases between them. The DNA for the CDR3 is TGCAGCGTTGCGGCGCGGATAGATCAGCCCCAGCATTTT. Amino acids: CSVAARIDQPQHF.

The chain couples TRBV30 to TRBJ1-1; D remains ambiguous. The CDR3 length is 12 residues. V was trimmed by 0 bases and J by 6 bases, leaving 8 bases between them. CDR1 and CDR2 (germline): GTSNPN, SVGIG (reference sequence). CDR3 sequence: CAWSVSISEAFF. The CDR3 nucleotides are TGTGCCTGGAGTGTATCCATCTCTGAAGCTTTCTTT.